Shown below are 2 T cell receptor beta chains from a single sample sequenced in a study of beta chain features in type 1 diabetes. Expressed TCRB transcripts were sequenced because the entire RNA isolate underwent reverse transcription. Sequencing used immunoSEQ multiplex PCR; TCRdb keeps in-frame clones, though not all of them. This sample has about 320,000 clones, with around 15% found just once. The sequenced sample was central memory CD4+ T cells from blood. These receptors all come from a man between 25 and 39 years old in good health.

This clone was recorded only once. CDR3 amino acids: CASSYDRREQYF. CDR3 coding DNA: TGTGCCAGCAGTTATGACAGGCGCGAGCAGTACTTC. J is TRBJ2-7 and V is TRBV5-4, with D possibly TRBD1 on 6 matching bases. Germline V gene sequence: CDR1 SGHNT, CDR2 YYREEE (reference sequence). Trimming took 5 bases from V and 6 from J, leaving 12 bases between them. CDR3 length: 12 residues.

In DNA, the CDR3 is TGTGCCAGCAGCTTACCAGGGGGTGTAAATGGCTACACCTTC. As protein: CASSLPGGVNGYTF. The chain uses TRBV5-4 and TRBJ1-2; TRBD1 aligns across 7 bases. V lost 2 bases, J lost 6 bases, and 7 bases stayed unmatched. There are 14 residues in the CDR3. Germline assignment: CDR1 SGHNT and CDR2 YYREEE (reference sequence).